Listed here is a single TCR beta chain. Its matching antigen is unknown. This CDR3 has 13 amino acids. V gave up 5 bases and J gave up 6 bases; unmatched junction bases: 6. Germline CDR1 and CDR2: SGHTA and FQGTGA. This sample is drawn from a study of CD8 T cells in Susac syndrome. The overall study: At the time of blood draw, patients with Susac syndrome were therapy-naive, receiving corticosteroids, or receiving intravenous immunoglobulin alone. Study-wide points: Clonal expansion did not appear in Susac syndrome CD4+ T cell repertoires.

When the RNA was reverse transcribed, random hexamers were used with an input of about 0.45 to 1 ug. The CDR3 of TCR beta was amplified by immunoSEQ multiplex PCR across 54 Vbeta and 13 Jbeta. TCRdb re-called the immunoSEQ multiplex PCR reads with MiXCR, one entry per CDR3 protein. Of 110,000 to 150,000 distinct CDR3 sequences detected, almost 96% appear once; the ten largest clones hold over 0.075%. V gene TRBV7-3 combines with J gene TRBJ2-7; 8 bases map to TRBD1. This clonotype originated in a human donor with Susac syndrome. The sequencing input was CD4+ T cells from PBMCs. For the CDR3, the DNA is TGTGCCAGCAGCAGGGACAGGACGGGCGAGCAGTACTTC. It translates to CASSRDRTGEQYF.